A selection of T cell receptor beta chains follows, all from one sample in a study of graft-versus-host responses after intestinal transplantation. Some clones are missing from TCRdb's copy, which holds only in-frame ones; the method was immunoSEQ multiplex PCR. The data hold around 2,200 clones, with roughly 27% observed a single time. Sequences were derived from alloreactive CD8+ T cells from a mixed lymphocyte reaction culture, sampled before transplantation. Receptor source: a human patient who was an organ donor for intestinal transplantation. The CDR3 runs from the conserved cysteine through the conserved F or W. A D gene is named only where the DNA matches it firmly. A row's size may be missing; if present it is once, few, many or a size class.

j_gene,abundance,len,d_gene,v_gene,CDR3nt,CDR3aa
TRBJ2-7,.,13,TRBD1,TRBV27,TGTGCCAGCAGTTGGGACAGGGACAACGAGCAGTACTTC,CASSWDRDNEQYF
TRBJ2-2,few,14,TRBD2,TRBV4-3,TGCGCCAGCAGCAGACTAGCCTCGCACGGGGAGCTGTTTTTT,CASSRLASHGELFF
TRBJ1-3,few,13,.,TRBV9,TGTGCCAGCAGCCATGGAGATGGAAACACCATATATTTT,CASSHGDGNTIYF
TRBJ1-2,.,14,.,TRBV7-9,TGTGCCAGCACCACCATCTGGGCCGACTATGGCTACACCTTC,CASTTIWADYGYTF
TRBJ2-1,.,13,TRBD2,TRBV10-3,TGTGCCATCGCGCGGGAGAACTACAATGAGCAGTTCTTC,CAIARENYNEQFF
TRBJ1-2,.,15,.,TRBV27,TGTGCCAGCAGTTTACGTTGGACAGCTAACTATGGCTACACCTTC,CASSLRWTANYGYTF
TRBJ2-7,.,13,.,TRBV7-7,TGTGCTAGCAGCTTAGGACCCGGGGGAGAGCAGTACTTC,CASSLGPGGEQYF
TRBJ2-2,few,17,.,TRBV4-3,TGCGCCAGCAGCCAAGATGGGGCCTACCAAAACACCGGGGAGCTGTTTTTT,CASSQDGAYQNTGELFF
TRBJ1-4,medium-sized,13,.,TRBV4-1,TGCGCCAGCAGCCACGGGGGTGACGAAAAACTGTTTTTT,CASSHGGDEKLFF
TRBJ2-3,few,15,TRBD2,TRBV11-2,TGTGCCAGCAGCTCTCTAGCGGAGAACACAGATACGCAGTATTTT,CASSSLAENTDTQYF
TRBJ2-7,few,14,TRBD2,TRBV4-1,TGCGCCAGCAGCCAAATAGCGGGGGAGGGCGAGCAGTACTTC,CASSQIAGEGEQYF
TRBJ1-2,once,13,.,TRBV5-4,TGTGCCAGCAGCTCCCACCCGGGCTATGGCTACACCTTC,CASSSHPGYGYTF
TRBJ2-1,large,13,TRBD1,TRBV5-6,TGTGCCAGCAGCTTGGGGACAGGGGCGGGTCGGTTCTTC,CASSLGTGAGRFF
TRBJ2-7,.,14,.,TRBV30,TGTGCCTGGAGTGTACATACAGGGCCCTACGAGCAGTACTTC,CAWSVHTGPYEQYF
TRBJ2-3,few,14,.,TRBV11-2,TGTGCCAGCAGCTTTTCCGGGATCACAGATACGCAGTATTTT,CASSFSGITDTQYF
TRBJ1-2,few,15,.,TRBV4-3,TGCGCCAGCAGCCAAGGAAGTGGGCAGGGGAATGGCTACACCTTC,CASSQGSGQGNGYTF
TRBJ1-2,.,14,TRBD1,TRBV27,TGTGCCAGCAGGGCGACAGGGACCTCCTATGGCTACACCTTC,CASRATGTSYGYTF
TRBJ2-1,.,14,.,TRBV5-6,TGTGCCAGCAGCTTGGCCCTAGCGTACAATGAGCAGTTCTTC,CASSLALAYNEQFF
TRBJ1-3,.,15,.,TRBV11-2,TGTGCCAGCAGCTTCTCAGGGTTACTGTTGGACACCATATATTTT,CASSFSGLLLDTIYF
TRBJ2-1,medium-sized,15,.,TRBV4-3,TGCGCCAGCAGCCAAGGAGGAGGGGCGGGCAATGAGCAGTTCTTC,CASSQGGGAGNEQFF
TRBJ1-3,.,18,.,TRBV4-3,TGCGCCAGCAGCCGAATTCGACATATTGGGGCGACTGGAAACACCATATATTTT,CASSRIRHIGATGNTIYF
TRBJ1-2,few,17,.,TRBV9,TGTGCCAGCAGCGTAGCTACCGTGCAGGGGCTCGCCTATGGCTACACCTTC,CASSVATVQGLAYGYTF
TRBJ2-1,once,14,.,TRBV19,TGTGCCAGTACTCCGCGGGCCCAGTTCAATGAGCAGTTCTTC,CASTPRAQFNEQFF
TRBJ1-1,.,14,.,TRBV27,TGTGCCAGCAGTTTAAACGGTATGAACACTGAAGCTTTCTTT,CASSLNGMNTEAFF
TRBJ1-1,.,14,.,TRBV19,TGTGCCAGTAGTATAGCCGGGATGAACACTGAAGCTTTCTTT,CASSIAGMNTEAFF
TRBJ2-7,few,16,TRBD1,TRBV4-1,TGCGCCAGCAGCCAGATGGAGACAGGGGGCTCCTACGAGCAGTACTTC,CASSQMETGGSYEQYF
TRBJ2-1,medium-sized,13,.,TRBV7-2,TGTGCCAGCAGCTTCAATTCCTACAATGAGCAGTTCTTC,CASSFNSYNEQFF
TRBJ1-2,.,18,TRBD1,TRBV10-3,TGTGCCATCAGTGCTTTCGGCGCCGAACAGGGGGCAGGCTATGGCTACACCTTC,CAISAFGAEQGAGYGYTF
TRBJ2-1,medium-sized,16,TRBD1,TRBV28,TGTGCCAGCAGTTTGCCTACAGGGGTCGGGTACAATGAGCAGTTCTTC,CASSLPTGVGYNEQFF
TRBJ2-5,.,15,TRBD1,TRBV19,TGTGCCAGTAGTGGCGGACAGGGGCGCCAAGAGACCCAGTACTTC,CASSGGQGRQETQYF
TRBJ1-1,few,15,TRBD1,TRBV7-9,TGTGCCAGCAGCTTTGTAGGACAGGGGAACACTGAAGCTTTCTTT,CASSFVGQGNTEAFF
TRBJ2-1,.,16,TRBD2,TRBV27,TGTGCCAGCAGTTTATTGCGGGCTAGCGGGGGAGATGAGCAGTTCTTC,CASSLLRASGGDEQFF
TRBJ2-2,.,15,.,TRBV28,TGTGCCAGCAGTTTAGCCAGGGTGGTCACCGGGGAGCTGTTTTTT,CASSLARVVTGELFF
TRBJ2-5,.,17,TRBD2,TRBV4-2,TGTGCCAGCAGCCAGCAGGGACTAGCGGGGAGGCAAGAGACCCAGTACTTC,CASSQQGLAGRQETQYF
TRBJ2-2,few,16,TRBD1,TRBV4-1,TGCGCCAGCAGCCATTCCCTCAGGGGGCGCCCCGGGGAGCTGTTTTTT,CASSHSLRGRPGELFF
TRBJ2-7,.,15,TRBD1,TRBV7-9,TGTGCCAGCAGCTCGTTACAGGGGCGGGTGTACGAGCAGTACTTC,CASSSLQGRVYEQYF
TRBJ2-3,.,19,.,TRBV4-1,TGCGCCAGCAGCCAAGATGAGGATGTGTCGTCGGGGGGCCAGGATACGCAGTATTTT,CASSQDEDVSSGGQDTQYF
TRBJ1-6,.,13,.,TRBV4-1,TGCGCCAGCAGCCAAGCTTTGGGCACACCCCTCCACTTT,CASSQALGTPLHF
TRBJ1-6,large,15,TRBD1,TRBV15,TGTGCCACCAGCGGAGACAGGGGCCTGGGTTCACCCCTCCACTTT,CATSGDRGLGSPLHF
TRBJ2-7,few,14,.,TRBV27,TGTGCCAGCACCCCCATTGGGGGGACCTACGAGCAGTACTTC,CASTPIGGTYEQYF
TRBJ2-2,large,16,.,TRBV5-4,TGTGCCAGCAGCCTAGGGATAGCGGAGTTCACCGGGGAGCTGTTTTTT,CASSLGIAEFTGELFF
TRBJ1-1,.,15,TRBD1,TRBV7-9,TGTGCCAGCAGCGTTAACAGGGGTGTATGGACTGAAGCTTTCTTT,CASSVNRGVWTEAFF
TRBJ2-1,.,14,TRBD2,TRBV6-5,TGTGCCAGCAGCCTACTAGCGGAGTACAATGAGCAGTTCTTC,CASSLLAEYNEQFF
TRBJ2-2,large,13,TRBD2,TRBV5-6,TGTGCCAGCAGCCCGGGAGGCGGCGGGGAGCTGTTTTTT,CASSPGGGGELFF
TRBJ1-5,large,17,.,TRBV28,TGTGCCAGCAGTTTAAGGTTCGGTCGGGGGGGTGGTCAGCCCCAGCATTTT,CASSLRFGRGGGQPQHF
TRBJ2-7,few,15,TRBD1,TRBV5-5,TGTGCCAGCAGCTTGACCAGGGGGTATGTGGGCGAGCAGTACTTC,CASSLTRGYVGEQYF
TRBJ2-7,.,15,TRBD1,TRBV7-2,TGTGCCAGCAGCTCGTTCCTGGGGACAGCCTCCGAGCAGTACTTC,CASSSFLGTASEQYF
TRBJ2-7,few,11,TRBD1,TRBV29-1,TGCAGCGGATGGACAGGTGGGGAGCAGTACTTC,CSGWTGGEQYF
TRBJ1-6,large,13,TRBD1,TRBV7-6,TGTGCCAGCAGCCGGACAGGGGAAGGACCCCTCCACTTT,CASSRTGEGPLHF
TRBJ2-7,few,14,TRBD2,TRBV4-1,TGCGCCAGCAGCCATCGGACTAGCTCCTACGAGCAGTACTTC,CASSHRTSSYEQYF
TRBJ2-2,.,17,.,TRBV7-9,TGTGCCAGCAGCATATCCAGGGGTTTTGTTGACACCGGGGAGCTGTTTTTT,CASSISRGFVDTGELFF
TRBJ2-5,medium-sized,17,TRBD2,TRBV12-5,TGTGCTAGTGGTGGGGGACTAGCGGGGGGGCACGGAGAGACCCAGTACTTC,CASGGGLAGGHGETQYF
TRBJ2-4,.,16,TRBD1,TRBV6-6,TGTGCCAGCAGACCCCGGACAGGGGATGGCAAAAACATTCAGTACTTC,CASRPRTGDGKNIQYF
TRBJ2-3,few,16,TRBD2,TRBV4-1,TGCGCCAGCAGCCAAGTAGCTAGCGGGGGCACAGATACGCAGTATTTT,CASSQVASGGTDTQYF
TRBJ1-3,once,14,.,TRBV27,TGTGCCAGCAGTGTGGGCATTACTGGAAACACCATATATTTT,CASSVGITGNTIYF